The entry below gives a single T cell receptor beta chain sequence along with its context. What it binds is not known. The donor population consisted of healthy HIV-negative adults with no recent acute infections or vaccinations. An assay was performed, and its level was deep. The method was immunoSEQ multiplex PCR; TCRdb's version includes in-frame clones alone and lacks a portion of them. This table holds roughly 2.6 million clones, approximately 94% found once. These data belong to a study of shared clonotypes between healthy human individuals. Study information: Ranging from 18 to 49 in age, donors were a couple of women and three men.

Whole-study results and caveats: Sequencing of the sorted subsets was shown by rarefaction to be incomplete despite large depth.

V was clipped by 0 bases and J by 4 bases, with 10 bases between them. Per germline, CDR1 SGDLS and CDR2 YYNGEE. The CDR3 sequence is 14 residues long. The sequence was collected from a man aged 18-30 years in good health. V is TRBV9 and J is TRBJ1-2; D gene uncertain. Material for sequencing was naive CD4+ T cells sorted from blood. Subset reported: CD45RA+ positively selected. This chain's CDR3 is CASSVEPVGYGYTF. The CDR3 DNA sequence: TGTGCCAGCAGCGTAGAGCCCGTTGGCTATGGCTACACCTTC.